Below, 16 T cell receptor beta chains from the same sample are listed, as sequenced in a study of blood T cell repertoires in COVID-19. Some clones are missing from TCRdb's copy, which holds only in-frame ones; the method was immunoSEQ multiplex PCR. In the table there are over 250,000 clones, approximately 90% of which are singletons. Material for sequencing was PBMCs or T cells enriched from blood (not recorded which). All receptors come from a woman aged 25 to 39 who had recovered from COVID-19.

The rearrangement joins TRBV19 to TRBJ2-2, with 7 bases lining up with TRBD1. Germline V CDR1 and CDR2: LNHDA, SQIVND (reference sequence). V lost 5 bases, J lost 5 bases, and 8 bases stayed unmatched. The CDR3 contains 15 residues. The CDR3 region is CASSSGGGRTGELFF. The CDR3 DNA is TGTGCCAGTAGTTCAGGGGGTGGTAGGACCGGGGAGCTGTTTTTT.

This chain connects TRBV5-1 to TRBJ1-2, with TRBD1 identical over 8 bases. CDR3 length: 13 amino acids. Germline assignment: CDR1 SGHRS and CDR2 YFSETQ. Unmatched junction bases numbered 7, after V lost 4 bases and J lost 8 bases. The CDR3 DNA reads as TGCGCCAGCAGCGCCCAGGGGGCGAACGGCTACACCTTC. Encoded protein: CASSAQGANGYTF.

The chain links TRBV29-1 to TRBJ2-1; D not certain. CDR1 and CDR2 (germline): SQVTM, ANQGSEA. This CDR3 contains 10 residues. V dropped 5 bases and J dropped 15 bases, with 14 bases sitting between them. The CDR3 loop reads CSVSEANWFF. The CDR3 DNA is TGCAGCGTTTCAGAAGCGAACTGGTTCTTC.

CDR3: CASKPGLAYEQYF. Written as DNA, the CDR3 is TGTGCCAGCAAACCGGGACTAGCCTACGAGCAGTACTTC. The chain employs TRBV2 and TRBJ2-7; 8 bases align to TRBD2. Germline V lookup: CDR1 SNHLY, CDR2 FYNNEI. The CDR3 covers 13 residues. Unmatched junction bases numbered 4, after V lost 7 bases and J lost 2 bases.

This clone is a singleton in its sample. V and J are TRBV13 and TRBJ2-1, with 9 bases aligning to TRBD1. The CDR3 runs 15 residues. In germline, CDR1 is PRHDT, CDR2 FYEKMQ (reference sequence). V lost 2 bases, J lost 6 bases, and 5 bases stayed unmatched. CDR3 sequence reads: CASSLQGTGSNEQFF. CDR3 bases: TGTGCCAGCAGCTTACAGGGGACAGGGAGCAATGAGCAGTTCTTC.

The chain is built from TRBV28 and TRBJ1-6; D possibly corresponds to TRBD1 (5 bases). CDR1 is MDHEN and CDR2 is SYDVKM in the germline V gene. CDR3 length: 12 amino acids. The V and J ends lost 4 bases and 11 bases respectively, with 9 bases between them. The CDR3, as DNA: TGTGCCAGCAGTTCGTCACAGGCACCCCTCCACTTT. This translates into CASSSSQAPLHF.

This sequence joins TRBV11-2 and TRBJ2-7; tentatively, D is TRBD2 (6 bases). V lost 5 bases and J 6 bases, leaving 20 bases between the germline ends. Germline values: CDR1 SGHAT, CDR2 FQNNGV. This CDR3 has 15 residues. DNA of the CDR3: TGTGCCAGCAGCCGAGGAGGGGACGGAACTGTCGAGCAGTACTTC. Translated, it gives CASSRGGDGTVEQYF.

The chain joins TRBV19 to TRBJ2-3; D might be TRBD1 (6 bases). Germline CDR1 is LNHDA and CDR2 is SQIVND (reference sequence). Trimming took 4 bases from V and 2 from J, leaving 22 bases between them. The CDR3 spans 18 residues. The CDR3 region has the DNA TGTGCCAGTAGTACCTCCCCCGGGACATCCATCCTCACAGATACGCAGTATTTT. As protein: CASSTSPGTSILTDTQYF. The complete variable domain, with remaining parts taken from reference TRBV19 and TRBJ2-3, reads DGGITQSPKYLFRKEGQNVTLSCEQNLNHDAMYWYRQDPGQGLRLIYYSQIVNDFQKGDIAEGYSVSREKKESFPLTVTSAQKNPTAFYLCASSTSPGTSILTDTQYFGPGTRLTVL.

This chain uses TRBV28 with TRBJ2-7; maybe TRBD1 (6 bases). The CDR3 totals 15 residues. V was cut by 11 bases and J by 2 bases, with 22 bases left in between. Looked up from germline, CDR1 is MDHEN and CDR2 is SYDVKM. The CDR3 loop is CAAWPRTVLPYEQYF. The CDR3 nucleotides are TGTGCCGCATGGCCTAGGACAGTCTTACCCTACGAGCAGTACTTC.

This sequence joins TRBV7-9 and TRBJ2-3; possible D gene TRBD2, 6 bases. V lost 2 bases, J lost 1 base, and 10 bases lay in between. The CDR3 extends over 15 amino acids. Germline V gives CDR1 SEHNR, CDR2 FQNEAQ (reference sequence). The CDR3 DNA is TGTGCCAGCAGCTTACCTTCGGGGGGCACAGATACGCAGTATTTT. This encodes CASSLPSGGTDTQYF.

The gene calls are TRBV7-9 and TRBJ2-1; possible D gene TRBD1, 5 bases. V was shortened by 3 bases and J by 6 bases, with 12 bases between the two germline ends. Germline loops: CDR1 SEHNR, CDR2 FQNEAQ (reference sequence). The CDR3 consists of 14 residues. CDR3 amino acids: CASSFQGSGNEQFF. CDR3 nucleotide sequence: TGTGCCAGCAGCTTCCAGGGTTCAGGCAATGAGCAGTTCTTC.

This rearrangement joins TRBV7-9 to TRBJ1-5, with 9 bases aligning to TRBD1. Germline CDR1 is SEHNR and CDR2 is FQNEAQ (reference sequence). V lost 5 bases, J lost 5 bases, and 10 bases stayed unmatched. This CDR3 has 16 amino acids. CDR3 loop: CASSAGDRESDQPQHF. CDR3 nucleotide sequence: TGTGCCAGCAGCGCCGGGGACAGGGAATCTGATCAGCCCCAGCATTTT. The variable domain in full, with the rest retrieved from reference TRBV7-9 and TRBJ1-5, is DTGVSQNPRHKITKRGQNVTFRCDPISEHNRLYWYRQTLGQGPEFLTYFQNEAQLEKSRLLSDRFSAERPKGSFSTLEIQRTEQGDSAMYLCASSAGDRESDQPQHFGDGTRLSIL.

The genes are TRBV11-3 and TRBJ2-5, with 13 bases matching TRBD2. Germline CDR1 reads SGHNT; CDR2 reads YENEEA. CDR3 length: 16 amino acids. The junction had 6 bases not matched to a gene; V was cut back by 4 bases and J by 4 bases. CDR3 coding DNA: TGTGCCAGCAGCTACCGACTAGCGGGAGGAGGAGAGACCCAGTACTTC. Amino acids: CASSYRLAGGGETQYF.

The V and J genes are TRBV27 and TRBJ2-7; 9 nucleotides line up with TRBD2. J lost 2 bases, V lost 7 bases, and 9 bases had no gene match. The CDR3 contains 15 residues. From germline, CDR1 is MNHEY and CDR2 SMNVEV (reference sequence). The CDR3 DNA follows: TGTGCCAGCAAAGAGTCGGGACTAGCCGCCTACGAGCAGTACTTC. The encoded protein is CASKESGLAAYEQYF.

The chain recombines TRBV19 with TRBJ2-6; TRBD1 might be the D (6 bases). Per the germline V gene, CDR1 is LNHDA and CDR2 is SQIVND (reference sequence). V lost 10 bases to trimming and J lost 2 bases, with 18 bases between them. The CDR3 length is 16 residues. The DNA for the CDR3 is TGTGCCACTGAGGGCGGACAGACTGCTGGGGCCAACGTCCTGACTTTC. As protein: CATEGGQTAGANVLTF.

V and J are TRBV6-1 and TRBJ2-6, with D unclear. Germline V gives CDR1 MNHNS, CDR2 SASEGT. The CDR3 sequence is 16 residues long. The V end lost 4 bases, the J end lost 3 bases, and 13 bases lay between the germline ends. The CDR3 protein is CASSGDKGSGANVLTF. The CDR3 DNA sequence: TGTGCCAGCAGTGGCGACAAAGGCAGTGGGGCCAACGTCCTGACTTTC.